These T cell receptor beta chains were read from a single sample in a study of regulatory T cells in long-lasting Graves disease. TCRdb processed the multiplex PCR reads anew with MiXCR; each CDR3 protein has one entry. The data show roughly 350,000 distinct CDR3 sequences, over 15% seen once. These data were also reused for a study on T cells in Graves' hyperthyroidism and ophthalmopathy.

The specimen comprised peripheral blood mononuclear cells (PBMCs), sampled at new diagnosis, from a patient treated with antithyroid drugs. These receptors were obtained from a man in his forties with Graves disease. CDR3s include the opening cysteine and the closing phenylalanine or tryptophan. Fields, in order: clone size, V gene, J gene, D gene, CDR3 DNA, CDR3 protein. The D gene is left open where the match is weak. Rows give clone size only sometimes, using once, few, many, or a class for an expanded clone.

NA	TRBV25-1	TRBJ2-5	TRBD1	TGTGCCAGCAGTGAAACCGCCGGGACAGGGAAAGAGACCCAGTACTTC	CASSETAGTGKETQYF
few	TRBV6-4	TRBJ2-2	TRBD1	TGTGCCAGCAGCCACGGACAGGGTTACACCGGGGAGCTGTTTTTT	CASSHGQGYTGELFF
many	TRBV5-5	TRBJ2-7	TRBD1	TGTGCCAGCAGGACCGGGACAGGGGGCCTCTACGAGCAGTACTTC	CASRTGTGGLYEQYF
many	TRBV2	TRBJ2-1	TRBD1	TGTGCCAGCAGCGCGGACAGGGGCTCCTACAATGAGCAGTTCTTC	CASSADRGSYNEQFF
many	TRBV11-2	TRBJ1-1	TRBD1	TGTGCCAGCAGCCCAGACAGGGGAGGGACTGAAGCTTTCTTT	CASSPDRGGTEAFF
NA	TRBV4-3	TRBJ2-7	TRBD1	TGCGCCAGCAGCCAAGCTCGGGACAGAGCCTACGAGCAGTACTTC	CASSQARDRAYEQYF
many	TRBV7-2	TRBJ2-1	NA	TGTGCCAGCACCACAAGGACGGGTGAGCAGTTCTTC	CASTTRTGEQFF
few	TRBV9	TRBJ1-2	NA	TGTGCCAGCAGCGCTGGGAGGGTCTATGGCTACACCTTC	CASSAGRVYGYTF
NA	TRBV12-3/TRBV12-4	TRBJ1-4	TRBD1	TGTGCCAGCAGTCCGAGGACAGGTTATGAAAAACTGTTTTTT	CASSPRTGYEKLFF
NA	TRBV7-9	TRBJ2-5	TRBD2	TGTGCCAGCAGCGATAGCGGGGGGGTCCTCCGGTTC	CASSDSGGVLRF
NA	TRBV30	TRBJ2-7	NA	TGTGCCTGGGCCAGGGAAGGCAGCTCCTACGAGCAGTACTTC	CAWAREGSSYEQYF
many	TRBV28	TRBJ2-5	NA	TGTGCCAGCACCAACGTCAATATAGGTAGCGAGACCCAGTACTTC	CASTNVNIGSETQYF
many	TRBV30	TRBJ1-5	NA	TGTGCCTGGAGTGTTAGGGGGTCCTCTCAGCCCCAGCATTTT	CAWSVRGSSQPQHF
many	TRBV20-1	TRBJ1-1	NA	TGCAGTGCTAGGAGGGGGATTGGGGGCTATTCTACGGGGAACACTGAAGCTTTCTTT	CSARRGIGGYSTGNTEAFF
many	TRBV11-3	TRBJ1-6	NA	TGTGCCAGCAGACCACAGGGAGATTCACCCCTCCACTTT	CASRPQGDSPLHF
few	TRBV30	TRBJ2-6	NA	TGTGCCTGGAGTGTAGGGTCTGGGGCCAACGTCCTGACTTTC	CAWSVGSGANVLTF
few	TRBV5-8	TRBJ1-4	NA	TGTGCCAGCAGCCTGGAACGGGGCCCCAGGGAAAAACTGTTTTTT	CASSLERGPREKLFF
NA	TRBV3-1	TRBJ1-5	TRBD1	TGTGCCAGCAGCCACGGACAGGGGGTGAATCAGCCCCAGCATTTT	CASSHGQGVNQPQHF
many	TRBV11-3	TRBJ2-5	TRBD1	TGTGCCAGCAGCCCGGGGACAGGGATTGGGGGTTTGACCCAGTACTTC	CASSPGTGIGGLTQYF
few	TRBV5-5	TRBJ2-7	NA	TGTGCCAGCAGCTTGTCAGTACCCTACGAGCAGTACTTC	CASSLSVPYEQYF
NA	TRBV5-5	TRBJ2-4	TRBD1	TGTGCCAGCAACCAACCCTACAGGGGGAGCAAAAACATTCAGTACTTC	CASNQPYRGSKNIQYF
NA	TRBV6-2/TRBV6-3	TRBJ2-7	NA	TGTGCCAGCAGTCCAATGACAGGGAGGAAGTACTTC	CASSPMTGRKYF
many	TRBV28	TRBJ2-5	TRBD1	TGTGCCAGCAGTGTCCAACAGGGGCGAGAGACCCAGTACTTC	CASSVQQGRETQYF
NA	TRBV11-2	TRBJ2-1	TRBD2	TGTGCCAGCAGCTTAGCGCCCGGGACTAGGGGCGATGAGCAGTTCTTC	CASSLAPGTRGDEQFF
NA	TRBV9	TRBJ2-6	NA	TGTGCCAGCAGCGTTACTGCTGGGGCCAACGTCCTGACTTTC	CASSVTAGANVLTF
few	TRBV7-2	TRBJ2-3	TRBD2	TGTGCCAGCAGCTCCCTTCTAGCGGGAGGCACAGATACGCAGTATTTT	CASSSLLAGGTDTQYF
NA	TRBV10-3	TRBJ1-1	NA	TGTGCCATCAGCCCCGGCGCAGGGCTGACTGAAGCTTTCTTT	CAISPGAGLTEAFF